The clone carrying this T cell receptor beta chain turned up a few times. Germline V lookup: CDR1 DFQATT, CDR2 SNEGSKA (reference sequence). This CDR3 contains 11 residues. V gave up 6 bases and J gave up 6 bases, with 9 bases separating them. The data stem from a study of identical twins. TCRdb passed the 5' RACE reads through MiXCR, listing each CDR3 protein once. The sample includes 400,000 to 500,000 distinct CDR3 sequences, around 18% of them seen just once. The chain uses TRBV20-1 and TRBJ2-1, with D possibly being TRBD1 (7 bases). The specimen was naive T cells sorted from blood. The clonotype comes from a man in his fifties or sixties in good health. The CDR3 region has the DNA TGCAGTGCCCAGGGGGGCAATGAGCAGTTCTTC. This codes for CSAQGGNEQFF.